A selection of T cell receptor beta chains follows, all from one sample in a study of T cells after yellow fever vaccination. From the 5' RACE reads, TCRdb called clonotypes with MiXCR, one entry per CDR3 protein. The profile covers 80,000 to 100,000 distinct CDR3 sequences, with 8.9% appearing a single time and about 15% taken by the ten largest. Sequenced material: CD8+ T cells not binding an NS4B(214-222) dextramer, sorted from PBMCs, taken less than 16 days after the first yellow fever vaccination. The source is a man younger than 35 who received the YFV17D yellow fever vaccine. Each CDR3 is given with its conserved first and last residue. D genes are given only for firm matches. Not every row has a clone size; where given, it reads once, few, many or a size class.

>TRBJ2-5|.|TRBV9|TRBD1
TGTGCCAGCAGCCCCCCAGGGGGCCCCCAAGAGACCCAGTACTTC
CASSPPGGPQETQYF
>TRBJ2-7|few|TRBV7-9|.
TGTGCCAGCAGCTTAGCGGAGAGTCCCTACGAGCAGTACTTC
CASSLAESPYEQYF
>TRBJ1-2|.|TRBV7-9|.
TGTGCCAGCAGCTTAGGCAGGGTACTCGATGGCTACACCTTC
CASSLGRVLDGYTF
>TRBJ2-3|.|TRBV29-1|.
TGCAGCGTTAACGGACAAACTCAGGATACGCAGTATTTT
CSVNGQTQDTQYF
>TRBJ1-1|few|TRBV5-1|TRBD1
TGCGCCAGCAGCAGGGGACAGGGGAACACTGAAGCTTTCTTT
CASSRGQGNTEAFF
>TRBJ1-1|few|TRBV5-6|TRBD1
TGTGCCAGCAGCACCGGGACAGGGCAAGCTTTCTTT
CASSTGTGQAFF
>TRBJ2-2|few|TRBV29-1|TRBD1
TGCAGCGCCCTTCTACCGGGACAGTCAGACGAGGGGGAGCTGTTTTTT
CSALLPGQSDEGELFF
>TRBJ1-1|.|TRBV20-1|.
TGCAGTGCTTGGGTAGTGAACACTGAAGCTTTCTTT
CSAWVVNTEAFF
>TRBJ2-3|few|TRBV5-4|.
TGTGCCAGCAGCCAGCTCACAGATACGCAGTATTTT
CASSQLTDTQYF
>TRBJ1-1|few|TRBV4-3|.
TGCGCCAGCAGCCAAGATTCAGCCCCGAACACTGAAGCTTTCTTT
CASSQDSAPNTEAFF
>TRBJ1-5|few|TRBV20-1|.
TGCAGTGCTAGCAGGCTAAGGGGCAATCAGCCCCAGCATTTT
CSASRLRGNQPQHF
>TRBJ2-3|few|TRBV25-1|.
TGTGCCAGCAGTGAAGGGGGGCGGGAAGATACGCAGTATTTT
CASSEGGREDTQYF
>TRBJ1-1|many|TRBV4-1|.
TGCGCCAGCAGCCAAGAACAGGGTCTCACTGAAGCTTTCTTT
CASSQEQGLTEAFF
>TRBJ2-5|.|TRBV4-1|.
TGCGCCAGCAGCCAAGATTATGAGACCCAGTACTTC
CASSQDYETQYF
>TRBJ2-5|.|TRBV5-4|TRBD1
TGTGCCAGCAGCTTGGCCGTGACAGGGGTCCAAGAGACCCAGTACTTC
CASSLAVTGVQETQYF
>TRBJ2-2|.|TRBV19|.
TGTGCCAGTAGTCGCCGGGCCCGAGGTACCGGGGAGCTGTTTTTT
CASSRRARGTGELFF
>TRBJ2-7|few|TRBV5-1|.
TGCGCCAGCAGCCGCCTAGGGGCTCCGCACGAGCAGTACTTC
CASSRLGAPHEQYF
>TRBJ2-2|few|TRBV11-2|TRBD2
TGTGCCAGCAGCTTAGGGGGGCGCTGGGAGCGGGGGGGCGTCACCGGGGAGCTGTTTTTT
CASSLGGRWERGGVTGELFF
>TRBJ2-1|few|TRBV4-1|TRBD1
TGCGCCAGCAGCCTTGGACAGGGGAACGGGGAGCAGTTCTTC
CASSLGQGNGEQFF
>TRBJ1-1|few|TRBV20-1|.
TGCAGTGCTAGAGGGGTTAGGGGGATGGGTGAAGCTTTCTTT
CSARGVRGMGEAFF
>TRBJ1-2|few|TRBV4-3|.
TGCGCCAGCAGCCATGGGGGGGGCTATGGCTACACCTTC
CASSHGGGYGYTF
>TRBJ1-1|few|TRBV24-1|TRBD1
TGTGCCACCAGTGAAAAACAGGGGGCTTTGGACACTGAAGCTTTCTTT
CATSEKQGALDTEAFF
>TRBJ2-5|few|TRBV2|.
TGTGCCAGCAGTGAAGCTCAGATGGCCCTGGCTGGAGAGACCCAGTACTTC
CASSEAQMALAGETQYF
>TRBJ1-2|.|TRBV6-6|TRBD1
TGTGCCAGCAGTTTAAACGACAGGGGTGGCTACACCTTC
CASSLNDRGGYTF
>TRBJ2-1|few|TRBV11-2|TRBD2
TGTGCCAGCAGCTTAACCAGCGGGGGGAATGAGCAGTTCTTC
CASSLTSGGNEQFF
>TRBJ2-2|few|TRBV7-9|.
TGTGCCAGCAGCTTGAATTCCGGGGAGCTGTTTTTT
CASSLNSGELFF
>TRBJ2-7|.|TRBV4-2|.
TGTGCCAGCAGCCACCCAGGCACATCCTACGAGCAGTACTTC
CASSHPGTSYEQYF
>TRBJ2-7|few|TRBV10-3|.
TGTGCCATCAGCCCCCGCCCGGGGGGCGATAGCTCCTACGAGCAGTACTTC
CAISPRPGGDSSYEQYF
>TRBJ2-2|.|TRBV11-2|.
TGTGCCAGCACGGCCGGTGGGTGGGAGCTGTTTTTT
CASTAGGWELFF
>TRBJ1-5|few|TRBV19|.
TGTGCCAGTACCCCCTTTACGTCAGCGAGCAATCAGCCCCAGCATTTT
CASTPFTSASNQPQHF
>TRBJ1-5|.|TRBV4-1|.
TGCGCCAGCAGCCAACTCACTAGCAATCAGCCCCAGCATTTT
CASSQLTSNQPQHF
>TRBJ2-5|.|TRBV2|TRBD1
TGTGCCAGCAGTGAACCTGGGACAGGTCGAAGGACCCAGTACTTC
CASSEPGTGRRTQYF
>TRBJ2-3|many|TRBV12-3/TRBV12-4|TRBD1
TGTGCCAGCAGTTCATGGACAGGTTCGGGAGATACGCAGTATTTT
CASSSWTGSGDTQYF
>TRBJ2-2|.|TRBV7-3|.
TGTGCCAGCAGCGCAGGAGGGGAGCTGTTTTTT
CASSAGGELFF
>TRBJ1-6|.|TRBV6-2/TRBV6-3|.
TGTGCCAGCAGAGGCTGGTCACCCCTCCACTTT
CASRGWSPLHF
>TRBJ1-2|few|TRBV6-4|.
TGTGCCAGCAGTGACTCGGGGGTCGGCTACACCTTC
CASSDSGVGYTF